Shown below are 10 T cell receptor beta chains from a single sample sequenced in a study of blood T cell repertoires in COVID-19. Assay used: immunoSEQ multiplex PCR; TCRdb lists only in-frame clones, some missing. The sample yields about 160,000 clones, 90% seen once. Sequencing was carried out using peripheral blood. Receptors originate from a man aged 50-60 years with acute or convalescent COVID-19.

This chain links TRBV7-2 with TRBJ2-5; 12 bases are a match to TRBD2. With V trimmed by 5 bases and J by 5 bases, 6 bases remained unmatched. CDR1 is SGHTA and CDR2 is FQGNSA in the germline V gene. The CDR3 totals 15 residues. CDR3 in DNA: TGTGCCAGCAGCATCGGACTAGCGGGATCGGAGACCCAGTACTTC. Residues: CASSIGLAGSETQYF.

This chain links TRBV21-1 with TRBJ2-1; TRBD1 was called by the table and not checked on the DNA. TRBV21-1 is marked as a pseudogene. The CDR3 consists of 19 residues. CDR3 bases: TGTGCCAGCAGCAAAGATGGCAGGGGGCTGGACGAAACATACAATGAGCAGTTCTTC. Translation gives CASSKDGRGLDETYNEQFF.

This clone has only a few counts. V is TRBV9 and J is TRBJ2-7, with a weak D call TRBD2 (6 bases). The CDR3 has 13 residues. Germline V gene lookup returns CDR1 SGDLS and CDR2 YYNGEE. Deletions cut 3 bases from V and 6 bases from J, with 13 bases between. The CDR3 DNA sequence: TGTGCCAGCAGCGCTAGCGTCCCGGGCGAGCAGTACTTC. This translates into CASSASVPGEQYF. The full variable domain, in which reference TRBV9 and TRBJ2-7 provide the parts outside the CDR3, is DSGVTQTPKHLITATGQRVTLRCSPRSGDLSVYWYQQSLDQGLQFLIQYYNGEERAKGNILERFSAQQFPDLHSELNLSSLELGDSALYFCASSASVPGEQYFGPGTRLTVT.

V is TRBV4-3 and J is TRBJ1-5; D may be TRBD1 (5 bases). The germline V and J ends were trimmed by 0 bases and 5 bases, with 17 bases remaining between them. The CDR3 contains 17 residues. From germline, CDR1 is LGHNA and CDR2 YSLEER. The CDR3: CASSQDFTGLGDQPQHF. In nucleotides, the CDR3 is TGCGCCAGCAGCCAAGATTTTACAGGCTTAGGGGATCAGCCCCAGCATTTT.

V gene TRBV29-1 combines with J gene TRBJ2-2, with D perhaps TRBD2 (6 bases). The CDR3 is 19 residues long. V lost 5 bases and J lost 5, with 30 bases in between. Germline V gene data show CDR1 as SQVTM and CDR2 as ANQGSEA. The CDR3: CSVLTLRSTAGPRTGELFF. The CDR3 DNA is TGCAGCGTTTTGACCCTGAGATCGACAGCGGGCCCCAGAACCGGGGAGCTGTTTTTT.

The rearrangement links TRBV18 to TRBJ1-6; D gene uncertain. The length of the CDR3 is 13 residues. V lost 3 bases and J 5 bases, leaving 5 bases between the germline ends. Looked up from germline, CDR1 is KGHSH and CDR2 is LQKENI. The CDR3 DNA follows: TGTGCCAGCTCACCTCTCGATAATTCACCCCTCCACTTT. Encoded protein: CASSPLDNSPLHF.

The genes are TRBV6-5 and TRBJ1-1; the D is unclear. The germline V gene encodes CDR1 MNHEY and CDR2 SVGAGI. V gave up 6 bases and J gave up 4 bases, with 6 bases separating them. This CDR3 is 11 amino acids long. The CDR3: CASSPGTEAFF. The CDR3 region has the DNA TGTGCCAGCAGCCCCGGCACTGAAGCTTTCTTT.

The V gene is TRBV6-6, the J gene TRBJ1-5, with D possibly matching TRBD1 (6 bases). Trimming left V 5 bases short and J 0 bases short, with 14 bases between. This CDR3 comprises 16 residues. CDR1 is MNHNY and CDR2 is SVGAGI in the germline V gene (reference sequence). As DNA, the CDR3 is TGTGCCAGCAGTCTCAGGGGAGTAGGTAGCAATCAGCCCCAGCATTTT. It translates to CASSLRGVGSNQPQHF.

This chain connects TRBV29-1 to TRBJ2-2; 10 nucleotides align to TRBD2. Germline-derived CDR1 and CDR2 are SQVTM and ANQGSEA. The ends lost 4 bases at V and 1 base at J; junction bases unmatched: 6. The CDR3 has 16 residues. CDR3 DNA sequence: TGCAGCGTTGTGTCCCGGACTAGCGGGAACACCGGGGAGCTGTTTTTT. Its translation is CSVVSRTSGNTGELFF.

Only one count was recorded for this clone. This chain uses TRBV30 with TRBJ2-2; 12 bases agree with TRBD1. Trimming cost V 3 bases and J 3 bases; bases outside gene matches: 14. Germline CDR1 reads GTSNPN; CDR2 reads SVGIG (reference sequence). The CDR3 has 19 amino acids. CDR3 sequence (DNA): TGTGCCTGGAGCCAGATCCGGGACAGGGGGCTCGGGGACACCGGGGAGCTGTTTTTT. Translation: CAWSQIRDRGLGDTGELFF.